This T cell receptor beta chain is drawn from a study of T cell responses to AZD1222 COVID-19 vaccine. A note on this clone: Its antigen is still unknown.

Per germline, CDR1 SEHNR and CDR2 FQNEAQ (reference sequence). The CDR3 covers 13 residues. After removal of 5 bases from V and 8 bases from J, the junction contained 8 bases not matched to a gene. Produced via immunoSEQ multiplex PCR; TCRdb's table is partial and in-frame only. The sample shows approximately 140,000 clones, 93% of them seen only once. Study observations and caveats: Females made up more of the donors, who were largely white British, and clonal diversity may have come out too low. Breadth and depth of Spike-specific TCRs rose after two AZD1222 doses. There were vaccine-associated CD4 TCRs across spike, dominant at 160-218 and 743-854.

The receptor was derived from an adult in good health. The chain links TRBV7-9 to TRBJ1-2, with 7 bases fitting TRBD1. Sequences were derived from peripheral blood, sampled on day 0 of AZD1222 vaccination. The CDR3, as DNA: TGTGCCAGCAGCCTCAGACAGGGTCACGGCTACACCTTC. Amino acid sequence: CASSLRQGHGYTF.